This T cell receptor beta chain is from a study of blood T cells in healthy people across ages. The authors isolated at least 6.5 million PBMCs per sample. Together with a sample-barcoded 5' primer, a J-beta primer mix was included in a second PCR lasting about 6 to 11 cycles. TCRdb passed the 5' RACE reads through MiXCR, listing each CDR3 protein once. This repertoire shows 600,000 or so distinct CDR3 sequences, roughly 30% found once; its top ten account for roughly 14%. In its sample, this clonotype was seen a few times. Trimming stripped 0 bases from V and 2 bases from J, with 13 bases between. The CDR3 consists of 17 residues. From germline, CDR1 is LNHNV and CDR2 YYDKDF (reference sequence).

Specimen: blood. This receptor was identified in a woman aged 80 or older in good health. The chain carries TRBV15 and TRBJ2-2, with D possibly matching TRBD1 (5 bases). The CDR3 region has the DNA TGTGCCACCAGCAGAGACTTTGCAGGGTTAAACACCGGGGAGCTGTTTTTT. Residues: CATSRDFAGLNTGELFF.